These T cell receptor beta chains were read from a single sample in a study of T cells in Graves' hyperthyroidism and ophthalmopathy. TCRdb used MiXCR to reprocess the multiplex PCR reads, holding one entry per CDR3 protein. The data contain around 660,000 distinct CDR3 sequences, about 45% of them singletons. Sequenced: peripheral blood or thyroid tissue (not recorded which). Every receptor here comes from an adult man with Graves' disease, either hyperthyroidism or ophthalmopathy (not recorded which). The CDR3 runs from the conserved cysteine through the conserved F or W. D genes are given only for firm matches. A row's size may be missing; if present it is once, few, many or a size class.

v_call: TRBV9; j_call: TRBJ2-7; d_call: NA; clone_size: NA; cdr3_nt: TGTGCCAGCAGCGTTTCAGGGAACGAGCAGTACTTC; cdr3_aa: CASSVSGNEQYF
v_call: TRBV5-6; j_call: TRBJ1-5; d_call: NA; clone_size: many; cdr3_nt: TGTGCCAGCAGCTCCACACCTACGGCAAGGGAGCCCCAGCATTTT; cdr3_aa: CASSSTPTAREPQHF
v_call: TRBV24-1; j_call: TRBJ1-4; d_call: NA; clone_size: many; cdr3_nt: TGTGCCACCAGTGCGGGGGGAGCTAATGAAAAACTGTTTTTT; cdr3_aa: CATSAGGANEKLFF
v_call: TRBV6-1; j_call: TRBJ1-4; d_call: NA; clone_size: few; cdr3_nt: TGTGCCAGCAGTGAAGCGAGGGTGGCGAATGAAAAACTGTTTTTT; cdr3_aa: CASSEARVANEKLFF
v_call: TRBV29-1; j_call: TRBJ1-6; d_call: NA; clone_size: NA; cdr3_nt: TGCAGCTTAGACAGCAATTCACCCCTCCACTTT; cdr3_aa: CSLDSNSPLHF
v_call: TRBV7-9; j_call: TRBJ1-2; d_call: TRBD1; clone_size: NA; cdr3_nt: TGTGCCAGCAGCTTAAAGGGACAGGGGGCAAACTATGGCTACACCTTC; cdr3_aa: CASSLKGQGANYGYTF
v_call: TRBV29-1; j_call: TRBJ1-1; d_call: TRBD1; clone_size: NA; cdr3_nt: TGCAGCCTCCCGGGACAGGGACCCCTGAACACTGAAGCTTTCTTT; cdr3_aa: CSLPGQGPLNTEAFF
v_call: TRBV24-1; j_call: TRBJ1-5; d_call: NA; clone_size: NA; cdr3_nt: TGTGCCACCAGTGCTCCCGGGGGTGGGGATCAGCCCCAGCATTTT; cdr3_aa: CATSAPGGGDQPQHF
v_call: TRBV7-7; j_call: TRBJ1-2; d_call: TRBD1; clone_size: NA; cdr3_nt: TGTGCTAGCAGCTCAGGGGGGGAGTCTAACTATGGCTACACCTTC; cdr3_aa: CASSSGGESNYGYTF
v_call: TRBV15; j_call: TRBJ1-1; d_call: TRBD1; clone_size: few; cdr3_nt: TGTGCCACCAGCAGAGAGCTCCTGACAGGGGGCGGGACTGAAGCTTTCTTT; cdr3_aa: CATSRELLTGGGTEAFF
v_call: TRBV10-3; j_call: TRBJ1-4; d_call: NA; clone_size: NA; cdr3_nt: TGTGCCATCAGTCGCGGGGTCGGAACTAATGAAAAACTGTTTTTT; cdr3_aa: CAISRGVGTNEKLFF
v_call: TRBV6-1; j_call: TRBJ1-5; d_call: TRBD1; clone_size: few; cdr3_nt: TGTGCCAGCAGTGAAGGGACAGGGGGGGATCAGCCCCAGCATTTT; cdr3_aa: CASSEGTGGDQPQHF
v_call: TRBV5-1; j_call: TRBJ2-7; d_call: NA; clone_size: NA; cdr3_nt: TGCGCCAGCAGCTTGGCCGTGGCAGGGAAACTACACGAGCAGTACTTC; cdr3_aa: CASSLAVAGKLHEQYF
v_call: TRBV7-8; j_call: TRBJ1-5; d_call: NA; clone_size: NA; cdr3_nt: TGTGCCAGCAGTTTTCGGGGATTCGGTCAGCCCCAGCATTTT; cdr3_aa: CASSFRGFGQPQHF
v_call: TRBV2; j_call: TRBJ2-5; d_call: NA; clone_size: few; cdr3_nt: TGTGCCGGACTTCCCGGGACATTAGGCGAAGAGACCCAGTACTTC; cdr3_aa: CAGLPGTLGEETQYF
v_call: TRBV20-1; j_call: TRBJ1-6; d_call: NA; clone_size: NA; cdr3_nt: TGCAGTGCTAGCAGGGTCCCCATCTATAATTCACCCCTCCACTTT; cdr3_aa: CSASRVPIYNSPLHF
v_call: TRBV19; j_call: TRBJ2-3; d_call: TRBD1; clone_size: few; cdr3_nt: TGTGCCAGTAGTCCCGGACAGGCAGATACGCAGTATTTT; cdr3_aa: CASSPGQADTQYF
v_call: TRBV6-1; j_call: TRBJ1-2; d_call: TRBD1; clone_size: NA; cdr3_nt: TGTGCCAGCAGACAACAGGGGGCATACGGCTACACCTTC; cdr3_aa: CASRQQGAYGYTF
v_call: TRBV7-9; j_call: TRBJ1-1; d_call: NA; clone_size: NA; cdr3_nt: TGTGCCAGCAGCTCACCAGACCCGGGGTTGCGCGGAGGCATGAACACTGAAGCTTTCTTT; cdr3_aa: CASSSPDPGLRGGMNTEAFF
v_call: TRBV2; j_call: TRBJ1-5; d_call: TRBD1; clone_size: NA; cdr3_nt: TGTGCCAGCAGTGACCGAGCGGGACAGGGGGGTCAGCCCCAGCATTTT; cdr3_aa: CASSDRAGQGGQPQHF
v_call: TRBV6-1; j_call: TRBJ1-4; d_call: NA; clone_size: few; cdr3_nt: TGTGCCAGCAGTGTGGGGACGGATGAAAAACTGTTTTTT; cdr3_aa: CASSVGTDEKLFF
v_call: TRBV5-1; j_call: TRBJ2-5; d_call: TRBD1; clone_size: NA; cdr3_nt: TGCGCCAGCAGCTTGGGCCAGGGGGCCTTCGAGACCCAGTACTTC; cdr3_aa: CASSLGQGAFETQYF
v_call: TRBV19; j_call: TRBJ1-5; d_call: NA; clone_size: many; cdr3_nt: TGTGCCAGTACCCCCGACAGGTCCAATCAGCCCCAGCATTTT; cdr3_aa: CASTPDRSNQPQHF
v_call: TRBV6-6; j_call: TRBJ1-2; d_call: TRBD1; clone_size: NA; cdr3_nt: TGTGCCAGCAGTTACCAGGGGGGATACACCTTC; cdr3_aa: CASSYQGGYTF
v_call: TRBV7-2; j_call: TRBJ1-5; d_call: TRBD1; clone_size: few; cdr3_nt: TGTGCCAGCAGCCAAGGCGGGACAGGAGACAATCAGCCCCAGCATTTT; cdr3_aa: CASSQGGTGDNQPQHF
v_call: TRBV15; j_call: TRBJ1-5; d_call: NA; clone_size: many; cdr3_nt: TGTGCCACCAGCAGAGATCGGGGGCAGGGTCAGCCCCAGCATTTT; cdr3_aa: CATSRDRGQGQPQHF
v_call: TRBV19; j_call: TRBJ1-5; d_call: NA; clone_size: few; cdr3_nt: TGTGCCAGTAGTATCCCGGACAGCAATCAGCCCCAGCATTTT; cdr3_aa: CASSIPDSNQPQHF
v_call: TRBV10-3; j_call: TRBJ1-5; d_call: NA; clone_size: few; cdr3_nt: TGTGCCATCAGTGAGTCAAGTACGGATCGGGGTCAGCCCCAGCATTTT; cdr3_aa: CAISESSTDRGQPQHF
v_call: TRBV24-1; j_call: TRBJ1-2; d_call: NA; clone_size: NA; cdr3_nt: TGTGCCATCAGTGGGACGGTACTGGTCCCCCCCTATGGCTACACCTTC; cdr3_aa: CAISGTVLVPPYGYTF
v_call: TRBV9; j_call: TRBJ1-2; d_call: TRBD1; clone_size: NA; cdr3_nt: TGTGCCAGCAGCCCGGGGACAGGGTTCGGTGGCTACACCTTC; cdr3_aa: CASSPGTGFGGYTF
v_call: TRBV29-1; j_call: TRBJ1-2; d_call: TRBD1; clone_size: many; cdr3_nt: TGCAGCGCTTGGACAGGGGACTATGGCTACACCTTC; cdr3_aa: CSAWTGDYGYTF
v_call: TRBV9; j_call: TRBJ1-2; d_call: TRBD1; clone_size: many; cdr3_nt: TGTGCCAGCAGCGAGGGAGGACAGGGGGCGAGAGGCTACACCTTC; cdr3_aa: CASSEGGQGARGYTF
v_call: TRBV29-1; j_call: TRBJ2-2; d_call: NA; clone_size: many; cdr3_nt: TGCAGCGTAGCGCAGTTCGCGAACACCGGGGAGCTGTTTTTT; cdr3_aa: CSVAQFANTGELFF
v_call: TRBV29-1; j_call: TRBJ1-1; d_call: TRBD1; clone_size: NA; cdr3_nt: TGCAGCGTTAATACAGGGGGCGGTGAAGCTTTCTTT; cdr3_aa: CSVNTGGGEAFF
v_call: TRBV7-9; j_call: TRBJ1-2; d_call: NA; clone_size: few; cdr3_nt: TGTGCCAGCAGCCAGGACGGGGGATATGGCTACACCTTC; cdr3_aa: CASSQDGGYGYTF
v_call: TRBV29-1; j_call: TRBJ1-2; d_call: NA; clone_size: NA; cdr3_nt: TGCAGCGTTGGACGGACAACCTATGGCTACACCTTC; cdr3_aa: CSVGRTTYGYTF
v_call: TRBV6-5; j_call: TRBJ1-1; d_call: NA; clone_size: few; cdr3_nt: TGTGCCAGCAGAAGGACAGAGGGATTTGCTGCTTTCTTT; cdr3_aa: CASRRTEGFAAFF
v_call: TRBV29-1; j_call: TRBJ1-5; d_call: TRBD1; clone_size: NA; cdr3_nt: TGCAGCGTTGACCGGACAGGGCAGCCCCAGCATTTT; cdr3_aa: CSVDRTGQPQHF
v_call: TRBV6-6; j_call: TRBJ1-1; d_call: NA; clone_size: few; cdr3_nt: TGTGCCAGCAGGTCGACAGTTAGGGCTGAAGCTTTCTTT; cdr3_aa: CASRSTVRAEAFF
v_call: TRBV30; j_call: TRBJ1-6; d_call: TRBD1; clone_size: NA; cdr3_nt: TGTGCCTGGGGACAGGGCTCACCCCTCCACTTT; cdr3_aa: CAWGQGSPLHF
v_call: TRBV20-1; j_call: TRBJ2-5; d_call: NA; clone_size: many; cdr3_nt: TGCAGTGCTCCAACAGTTCAAGAGACCCAGTACTTC; cdr3_aa: CSAPTVQETQYF
v_call: TRBV29-1; j_call: TRBJ1-1; d_call: NA; clone_size: NA; cdr3_nt: TGCAGCGTTCCCCGAATGAACACTGAAGCTTTCTTT; cdr3_aa: CSVPRMNTEAFF
v_call: TRBV15; j_call: TRBJ2-5; d_call: NA; clone_size: NA; cdr3_nt: TGTGCCACCAGCAGAGATCTCAGGAAGGGGCGGGCCCAGTACTTC; cdr3_aa: CATSRDLRKGRAQYF
v_call: TRBV9; j_call: TRBJ1-3; d_call: NA; clone_size: few; cdr3_nt: TGTGCCAGCAGCGTAGGTCTCACAGGGACCTCTGGAAACACCATATATTTT; cdr3_aa: CASSVGLTGTSGNTIYF
v_call: TRBV25-1; j_call: TRBJ1-2; d_call: TRBD1; clone_size: NA; cdr3_nt: TGTGCCAGCAGTGCCTCGACAGGGCCTTATGGCTACACCTTC; cdr3_aa: CASSASTGPYGYTF
v_call: TRBV7-9; j_call: TRBJ2-7; d_call: NA; clone_size: many; cdr3_nt: TGTGCCAGCAGCTTCGACGCCTCCTACGAGCAGTACTTC; cdr3_aa: CASSFDASYEQYF
v_call: TRBV7-2; j_call: TRBJ2-1; d_call: NA; clone_size: once; cdr3_nt: TGTGCCAGCAGCTCCCACCGACTTAATGAGCAGTTCTTC; cdr3_aa: CASSSHRLNEQFF